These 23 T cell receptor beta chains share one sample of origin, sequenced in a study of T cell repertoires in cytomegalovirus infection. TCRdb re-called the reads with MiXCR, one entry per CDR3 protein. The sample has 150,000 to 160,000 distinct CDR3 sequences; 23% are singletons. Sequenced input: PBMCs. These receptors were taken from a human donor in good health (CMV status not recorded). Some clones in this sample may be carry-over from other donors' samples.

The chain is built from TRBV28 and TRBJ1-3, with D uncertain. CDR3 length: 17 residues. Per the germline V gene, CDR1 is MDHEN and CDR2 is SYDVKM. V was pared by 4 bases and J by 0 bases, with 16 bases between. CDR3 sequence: CASSSLIDGTSGNTIYF. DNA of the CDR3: TGTGCCAGCAGTTCTCTAATCGACGGCACCTCTGGAAACACCATATATTTT.

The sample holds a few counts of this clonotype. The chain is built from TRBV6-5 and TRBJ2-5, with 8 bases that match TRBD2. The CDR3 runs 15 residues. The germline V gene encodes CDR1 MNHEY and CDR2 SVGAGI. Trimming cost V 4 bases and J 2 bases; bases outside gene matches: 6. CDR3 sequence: CASSFAGGLQETQYF. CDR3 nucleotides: TGTGCCAGCAGTTTCGCGGGGGGATTACAAGAGACCCAGTACTTC.

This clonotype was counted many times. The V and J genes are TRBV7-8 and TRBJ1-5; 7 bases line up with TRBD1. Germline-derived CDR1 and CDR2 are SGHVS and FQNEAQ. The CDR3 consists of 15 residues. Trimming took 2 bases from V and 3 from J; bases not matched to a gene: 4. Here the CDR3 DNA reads TGTGCCAGCAGCTTACTAGGGGGCAACAATCAGCCCCAGCATTTT. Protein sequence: CASSLLGGNNQPQHF.

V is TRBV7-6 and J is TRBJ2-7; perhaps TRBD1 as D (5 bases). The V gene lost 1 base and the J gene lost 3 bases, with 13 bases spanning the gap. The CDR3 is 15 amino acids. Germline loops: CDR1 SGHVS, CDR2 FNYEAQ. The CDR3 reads CASSLGQGWDYEQYF. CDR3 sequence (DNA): TGTGCCAGCAGCTTAGGGCAGGGCTGGGACTACGAGCAGTACTTC.

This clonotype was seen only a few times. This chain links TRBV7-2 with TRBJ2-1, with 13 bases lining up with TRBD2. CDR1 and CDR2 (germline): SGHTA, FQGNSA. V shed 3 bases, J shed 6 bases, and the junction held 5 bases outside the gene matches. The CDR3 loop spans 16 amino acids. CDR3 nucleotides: TGTGCCAGCAGCTTTTCGTGGACTAGCGGGAGCAATGAGCAGTTCTTC. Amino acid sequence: CASSFSWTSGSNEQFF.

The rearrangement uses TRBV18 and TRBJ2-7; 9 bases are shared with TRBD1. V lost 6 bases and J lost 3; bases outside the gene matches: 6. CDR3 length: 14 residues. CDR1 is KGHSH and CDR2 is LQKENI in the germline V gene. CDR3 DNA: TGTGCCAGCTCGGTGACAGGGGGAGTCTACGAGCAGTACTTC. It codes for CASSVTGGVYEQYF.

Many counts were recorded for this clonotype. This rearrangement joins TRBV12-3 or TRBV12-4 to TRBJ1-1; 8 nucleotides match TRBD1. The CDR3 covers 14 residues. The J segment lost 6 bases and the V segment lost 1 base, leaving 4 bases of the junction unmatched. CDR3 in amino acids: CASSLDQGAAEAFF. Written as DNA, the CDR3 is TGTGCCAGCAGTTTAGACCAGGGGGCGGCTGAAGCTTTCTTT.

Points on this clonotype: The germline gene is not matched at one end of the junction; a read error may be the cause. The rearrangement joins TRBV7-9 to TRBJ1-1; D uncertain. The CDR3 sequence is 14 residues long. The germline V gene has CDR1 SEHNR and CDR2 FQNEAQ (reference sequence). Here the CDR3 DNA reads TGTGGCAGCAGCTTATACGGGCAGAACACTGAAGCTTTCTTT. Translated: CGSSLYGQNTEAFF.

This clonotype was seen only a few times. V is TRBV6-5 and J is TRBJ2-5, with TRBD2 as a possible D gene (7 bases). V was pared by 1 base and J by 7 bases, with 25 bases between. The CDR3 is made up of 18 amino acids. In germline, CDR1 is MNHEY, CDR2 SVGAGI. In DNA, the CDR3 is TGTGCCAGCAGTTACTTTTTACGTCGAGGGGGGGCGGGGTCGACCCAGTACTTC. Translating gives CASSYFLRRGGAGSTQYF.

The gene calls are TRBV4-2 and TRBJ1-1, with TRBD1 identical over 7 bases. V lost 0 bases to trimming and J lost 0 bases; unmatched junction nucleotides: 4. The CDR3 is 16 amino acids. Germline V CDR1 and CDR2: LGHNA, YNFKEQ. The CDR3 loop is CASSQEGTALNTEAFF. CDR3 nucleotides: TGTGCCAGCAGCCAAGAAGGGACAGCTTTGAACACTGAAGCTTTCTTT.

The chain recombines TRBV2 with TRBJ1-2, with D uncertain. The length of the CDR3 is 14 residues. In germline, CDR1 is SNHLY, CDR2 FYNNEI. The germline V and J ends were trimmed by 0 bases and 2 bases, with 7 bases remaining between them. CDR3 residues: CASSEAKKNYGYTF. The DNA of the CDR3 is TGTGCCAGCAGTGAAGCGAAGAAGAACTATGGCTACACCTTC.

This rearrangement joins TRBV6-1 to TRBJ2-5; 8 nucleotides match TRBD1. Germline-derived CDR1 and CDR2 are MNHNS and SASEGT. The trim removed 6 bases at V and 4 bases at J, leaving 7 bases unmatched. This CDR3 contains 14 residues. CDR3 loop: CASSPRTGTETQYF. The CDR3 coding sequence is TGTGCCAGCAGCCCACGGACAGGGACAGAGACCCAGTACTTC.

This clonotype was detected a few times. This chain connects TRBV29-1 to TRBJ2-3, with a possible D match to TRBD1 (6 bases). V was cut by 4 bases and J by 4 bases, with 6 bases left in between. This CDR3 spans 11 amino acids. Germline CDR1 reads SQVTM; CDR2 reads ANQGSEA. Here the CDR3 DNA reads TGCAGCGTTGCAGGGGCAGATACGCAGTATTTT. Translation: CSVAGADTQYF.

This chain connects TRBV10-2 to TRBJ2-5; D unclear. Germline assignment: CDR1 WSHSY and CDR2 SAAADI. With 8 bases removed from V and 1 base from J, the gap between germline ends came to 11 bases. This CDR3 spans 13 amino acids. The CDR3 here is CASGISSQETQYF. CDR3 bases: TGCGCCAGCGGCATTTCAAGCCAAGAGACCCAGTACTTC.

The CDR3 here is CASSLRRLAGGNYNEQFF. CDR3 DNA: TGTGCCAGCAGCCTACGCCGACTAGCGGGAGGTAACTACAATGAGCAGTTCTTC. The chain joins TRBV27 to TRBJ2-1, with 13 bases aligning to TRBD2. V lost 6 bases, J lost 3 bases, and 11 bases stayed unmatched. The CDR3 consists of 18 residues. In germline, CDR1 is MNHEY, CDR2 SMNVEV (reference sequence).

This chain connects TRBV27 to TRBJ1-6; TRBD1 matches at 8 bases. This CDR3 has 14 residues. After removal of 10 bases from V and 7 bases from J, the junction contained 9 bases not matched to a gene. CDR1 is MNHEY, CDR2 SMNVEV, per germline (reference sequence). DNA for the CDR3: TGTGCCACCTCAGGGGGCGCTTGGAATTCACCCCTCCACTTT. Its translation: CATSGGAWNSPLHF.

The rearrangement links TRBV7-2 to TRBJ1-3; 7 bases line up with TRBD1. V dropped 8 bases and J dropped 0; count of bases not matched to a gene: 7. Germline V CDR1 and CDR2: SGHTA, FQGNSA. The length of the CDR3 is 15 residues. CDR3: CASRGQTFSGNTIYF. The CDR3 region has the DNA TGTGCCAGCCGGGGACAGACCTTCTCTGGAAACACCATATATTTT.

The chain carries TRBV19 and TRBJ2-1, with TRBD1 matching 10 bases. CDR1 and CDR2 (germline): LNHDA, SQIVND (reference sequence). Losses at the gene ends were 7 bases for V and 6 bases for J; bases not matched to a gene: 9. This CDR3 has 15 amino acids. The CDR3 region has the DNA TGTGCCAGTATCCCCGGGACAGGGGTTGTCAATGAGCAGTTCTTC. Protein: CASIPGTGVVNEQFF.

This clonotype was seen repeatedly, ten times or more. CDR3 sequence: CASSYSSYEQYF. CDR3 nucleotide sequence: TGTGCCAGCAGTTACAGTTCCTACGAGCAGTACTTC. The chain employs TRBV28 and TRBJ2-7, with D unclear. Trimming took 4 bases from V and 1 from J, leaving 5 bases between them. This CDR3 is built from 12 residues. Germline CDR1 MDHEN, CDR2 SYDVKM.

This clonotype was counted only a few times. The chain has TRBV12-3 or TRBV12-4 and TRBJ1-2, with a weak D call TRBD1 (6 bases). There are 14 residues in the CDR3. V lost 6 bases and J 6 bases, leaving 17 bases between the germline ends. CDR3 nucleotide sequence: TGTGCCAGCAGGGGGGGGGGCAGGAACAATGGCTACACCTTC. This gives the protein CASRGGGRNNGYTF.

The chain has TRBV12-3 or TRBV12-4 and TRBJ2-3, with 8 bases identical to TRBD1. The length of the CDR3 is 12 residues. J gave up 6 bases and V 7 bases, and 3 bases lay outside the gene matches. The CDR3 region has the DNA TGTGCCAGCATGGACAGGGTTGATACGCAGTATTTT. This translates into CASMDRVDTQYF.

DNA of the CDR3: TGTGCCAGTAGTTCCCGAGCGGACACTGAAGCTTTCTTT. This translates into CASSSRADTEAFF. The V gene is TRBV19, the J gene TRBJ1-1; D not certain. This CDR3 is built from 13 residues. Germline assignment: CDR1 LNHDA and CDR2 SQIVND (reference sequence). Trimming cost V 5 bases and J 3 bases, with 10 bases left between them.

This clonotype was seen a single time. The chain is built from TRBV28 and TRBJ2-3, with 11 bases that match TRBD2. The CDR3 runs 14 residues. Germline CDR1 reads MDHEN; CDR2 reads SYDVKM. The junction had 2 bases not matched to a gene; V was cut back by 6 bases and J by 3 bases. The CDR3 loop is CASSTSGSTDTQYF. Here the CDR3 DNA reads TGTGCCAGCAGCACTAGCGGGAGTACAGATACGCAGTATTTT.